This entry features one T cell receptor beta chain sequence. The antigen is unknown. Germline CDR1 and CDR2: SGHVS and FNYEAQ. Trimming took 0 bases from V and 0 from J, leaving 9 bases between them. The CDR3 runs to 16 residues. This entry comes from a study of regulatory T cells in long-lasting Graves disease. Regarding the study as a whole: The study found persistent patients shared more public clonotypes (more than 2,500) than new patients (about 1,000).

CDR3 regions were amplified by Arm-PCR using iRepertoire HTBI primers to build TCR beta libraries. TCRdb itself ran the multiplex PCR reads through MiXCR, one entry per CDR3 protein. The sample holds around 460,000 distinct CDR3 sequences, roughly a fifth seen once. Specified time point: persistent/refractory GD, antithyroid drugs over 5 years with positive TRAb. Generation of the TCR library employed RNA extracted from PBMCs. The receptor's source is a female donor with Graves disease. The chain couples TRBV7-6 to TRBJ1-3; no definite D call. Sequenced material: peripheral blood mononuclear cells (PBMCs), taken when the disease was refractory, from a patient treated with antithyroid drugs. The CDR3 bases are TGTGCCAGCAGCTTAGCGTCGGCGGGCTCTGGAAACACCATATATTTT. The encoded protein is CASSLASAGSGNTIYF.